This section outlines one T cell receptor (beta chain) sequence together with its context. Just one base apart from a much larger clone, this may be a read error. Without the conserved terminal phenylalanine or tryptophan, this CDR3 likely stems from a read error. V was pared by 3 bases and J by 0 bases, with 7 bases between. Germline assignment: CDR1 MNHEY and CDR2 SMNVEV (reference sequence). CDR3 size: 14 residues. The source of the sample is a study of regulatory T cells in long-lasting Graves disease. Study-wide context: Those with persistent Graves' disease had received antithyroid drugs for over 5 years with positive TSH receptor antibodies.

Sequencing libraries for TCR beta were prepared with iRepertoire HTBI primers and Arm-PCR of CDR3 regions. TCRdb re-called the multiplex PCR reads through MiXCR, storing one row per CDR3 protein. The table lists some 440,000 distinct CDR3 sequences, around 20% of them singletons. Time point: persistent/refractory GD, antithyroid drugs over 5 years with positive TRAb. TCR sequences were obtained from RNA taken from PBMCs. Diagnosing Graves' disease relied on the American Thyroid Association guidelines. The rearrangement joins TRBV27 to TRBJ2-3, with TRBD2 as a possible D gene (5 bases). The source was peripheral blood mononuclear cells (PBMCs), collected when the disease was refractory, from a patient treated with antithyroid drugs. The clonotype comes from a female donor with Graves disease. The CDR3 region has the DNA TGTGCCAGCAGTTTTTCGGGGAGCACAGATACGCAGTATCTT. Translation gives CASSFSGSTDTQYL.